These T cell receptor beta chains were read from a single sample in a study of lymphopenia after photon versus proton radiotherapy. Repertoires were generated with immunoSEQ multiplex PCR, while TCRdb's copy carries only in-frame clones and drops some. There are 65,000 to 90,000 clones in the sample; less than 95% occur only once, and 2% to 2.5% lies in the top ten. The source material was peripheral blood, sampled from a patient treated with photon-based radiotherapy. Receptors originate from a woman in her thirties or forties with cholangiocarcinoma. CDR3s include the opening cysteine and the closing phenylalanine or tryptophan. The order of the fields is J gene, clone size, D gene, V gene, CDR3 DNA, CDR3 protein. A D gene is named only where the DNA matches it firmly. Clone size is shown for a subset of rows, as once, few, many or a class of expanded clone.

J: TRBJ2-1; size: -; D: -; V: TRBV7-3; DNA: TGTGCCAGCAGCTTAAATCCGGCGGGCCGATACAATGAGCAGTTCTTC; CDR3: CASSLNPAGRYNEQFF
J: TRBJ2-5; size: -; D: -; V: TRBV5-1; DNA: TGCGCCAGCAGCTTGGAAGGGGCAGAACAAGAGACCCAGTACTTC; CDR3: CASSLEGAEQETQYF
J: TRBJ2-3; size: -; D: -; V: TRBV6-5; DNA: TGTGCCAGCAGTTTAAGTGGGGCTAAGGGCACAGATACGCAGTATTTT; CDR3: CASSLSGAKGTDTQYF
J: TRBJ1-4; size: -; D: -; V: TRBV5-5; DNA: TGTGCCAGCAGCTTGGTGTCAGGGACGGGTGAAAAACTGTTTTTT; CDR3: CASSLVSGTGEKLFF
J: TRBJ2-2; size: -; D: TRBD1; V: TRBV6-5; DNA: TGTGCCAGCAGTTACAGGGGGCTCGTTACCGGGGAGCTGTTTTTT; CDR3: CASSYRGLVTGELFF
J: TRBJ2-3; size: -; D: TRBD2; V: TRBV7-6; DNA: TGTGCCAGCAGCTTTGGGACTAGCGGGAGGGTCGCAGATACGCAGTATTTT; CDR3: CASSFGTSGRVADTQYF
J: TRBJ2-4; size: once; D: TRBD2; V: TRBV18; DNA: TGTGCCAGCTCACCTGTAGCGGGAGGGCCTGGGGGAAACATTCAGTACTTC; CDR3: CASSPVAGGPGGNIQYF
J: TRBJ1-2; size: -; D: -; V: TRBV30; DNA: TGTGCCCGGCGGGGAGAGGGATATGGCTACACCTTC; CDR3: CARRGEGYGYTF
J: TRBJ2-2; size: -; D: -; V: TRBV5-1; DNA: TGCGCCAGCAGCTTTTACGGGATCTCTAACACCGGGGAGCTGTTTTTT; CDR3: CASSFYGISNTGELFF
J: TRBJ1-4; size: -; D: -; V: TRBV30; DNA: TGTGCCTGGAGTGTAGGAGGGGCGTCGTCCCAGGGTGAAAAACTGTTTTTT; CDR3: CAWSVGGASSQGEKLFF
J: TRBJ2-6; size: -; D: -; V: TRBV7-8; DNA: TGTGCCAGCAGCGCGTCCCCCCGTCCCACTGGGGCCAACGTCCTGACTTTC; CDR3: CASSASPRPTGANVLTF
J: TRBJ2-1; size: -; D: -; V: TRBV5-1; DNA: TGCGCCAGCAGCTTGGGGTCTGGTACCTTTACCCCCCGGCAGTTCTTC; CDR3: CASSLGSGTFTPRQFF
J: TRBJ1-1; size: -; D: -; V: TRBV6-1; DNA: TGTGCCAGCCACTCTAGTGTCACTGAAGCTTTCTTT; CDR3: CASHSSVTEAFF
J: TRBJ1-5; size: -; D: -; V: TRBV28; DNA: TGTGCCAGCAGCCTATTAGCCGACCATAATCAGCCCCAGCATTTT; CDR3: CASSLLADHNQPQHF
J: TRBJ2-7; size: -; D: -; V: TRBV5-4; DNA: TGTGCCAGCAGCGTCGCGGGACGCTCCTACGAGCAGTACTTC; CDR3: CASSVAGRSYEQYF
J: TRBJ2-3; size: -; D: TRBD2; V: TRBV2; DNA: TGTGCCAGCATCACTAGCGGGGCCACAGATACGCAGTATTTT; CDR3: CASITSGATDTQYF
J: TRBJ1-1; size: -; D: -; V: TRBV6-6; DNA: TGTGCCAGCAGTCAGGGTTCTGAAGCTTTCTTT; CDR3: CASSQGSEAFF
J: TRBJ1-5; size: -; D: TRBD1; V: TRBV19; DNA: TGTGCCAGTAGTGCTGGGACAGGGTATCAGCCCCAGCATTTT; CDR3: CASSAGTGYQPQHF
J: TRBJ1-5; size: -; D: -; V: TRBV6-4; DNA: TGTGCCCCTGTGGGAGGCGGAGATCAGCCCCAGCATTTT; CDR3: CAPVGGGDQPQHF
J: TRBJ1-5; size: -; D: TRBD1; V: TRBV18; DNA: TGTGCCAGCTCTCAGGACAGGGCTCAGCCCCAGCATTTT; CDR3: CASSQDRAQPQHF
J: TRBJ2-2; size: -; D: -; V: TRBV28; DNA: TGTGCCAGCAGACACCTGGGGCCGAGCACCGGGGAGCTGTTTTTT; CDR3: CASRHLGPSTGELFF
J: TRBJ1-1; size: -; D: TRBD1; V: TRBV27; DNA: TGTGCCAGCAGCTTCGGGACAGGGGGAAGCATGAACACTGAAGCTTTCTTT; CDR3: CASSFGTGGSMNTEAFF
J: TRBJ1-1; size: -; D: -; V: TRBV2; DNA: TGTGCCAGCAGTGAAGCTGGGGGGTCCGGGGAAGCTTTCTTT; CDR3: CASSEAGGSGEAFF
J: TRBJ2-7; size: -; D: TRBD1; V: TRBV5-4; DNA: TGTGCCAGCAGGTTCATTGAGGGGGCGCGGCAGTACTTC; CDR3: CASRFIEGARQYF
J: TRBJ1-1; size: once; D: -; V: TRBV5-6; DNA: TGTGCCAGCAGCTTGGCTTGGACAGAGAACACTGAAGCTTTCTTT; CDR3: CASSLAWTENTEAFF
J: TRBJ1-6; size: -; D: -; V: TRBV19; DNA: TGTGCCAGTAGTAAAGAAGTTGGAGTCTATAATTCACCCCTCCACTTT; CDR3: CASSKEVGVYNSPLHF
J: TRBJ1-5; size: -; D: -; V: TRBV5-1; DNA: TGCGCCAGCAGCTTGGCTTCCAGGGAAGATCAGCCCCAGCATTTT; CDR3: CASSLASREDQPQHF
J: TRBJ2-7; size: -; D: TRBD2; V: TRBV2; DNA: TGTGCCAGCAGTGTAGTGAGACTAGCGGGAGGGCCTGGGGAGCAGTACTTC; CDR3: CASSVVRLAGGPGEQYF
J: TRBJ2-7; size: -; D: TRBD2; V: TRBV7-2; DNA: TGTGCCAGCAGCTTAGTAGCGGGAGGGAGCTCCTACGAGCAGTACTTC; CDR3: CASSLVAGGSSYEQYF
J: TRBJ1-5; size: -; D: -; V: TRBV5-8; DNA: TGTGCCAGCAGCGGGGGGCAGCCCGACCTTAGCAATCAGCCCCAGCATTTT; CDR3: CASSGGQPDLSNQPQHF
J: TRBJ1-6; size: -; D: -; V: TRBV30; DNA: TGTGCCTGGAGTGTATGGGCGAGGGGTCGGAGCTCCTATAATTCACCCCTCCACTTT; CDR3: CAWSVWARGRSSYNSPLHF
J: TRBJ2-1; size: -; D: TRBD2; V: TRBV25-1; DNA: TGTGCCAGCAGTGAACGGGCGCGGGGGGATGAGCAGTTCTTC; CDR3: CASSERARGDEQFF
J: TRBJ1-5; size: -; D: -; V: TRBV2; DNA: TGTGCCAGCCAAGAGGGGTTGGGCAATCAGCCCCAGCATTTT; CDR3: CASQEGLGNQPQHF
J: TRBJ1-2; size: -; D: -; V: TRBV5-8; DNA: TGTGCCACACGTGGTTTCTTGAGGGGCTCCAACTATGGCTACACCTTC; CDR3: CATRGFLRGSNYGYTF
J: TRBJ2-2; size: -; D: -; V: TRBV28; DNA: TGTGCCAGCAGCGTGACTACTAGGTTCACCGGGGAGCTGTTTTTT; CDR3: CASSVTTRFTGELFF
J: TRBJ1-2; size: -; D: -; V: TRBV28; DNA: TGTGCCAGCACCCCACTAGGTGGCGGCTACACCTTC; CDR3: CASTPLGGGYTF
J: TRBJ2-2; size: -; D: TRBD1; V: TRBV4-1; DNA: TGCGCCAGCAGCCCTCGGGACAGGGACACCGGGGAGCTGTTTTTT; CDR3: CASSPRDRDTGELFF
J: TRBJ1-1; size: -; D: TRBD1; V: TRBV6-5; DNA: TGTGCCAGCAGTTCCAGGACAGGGTTGGCTTTCTTT; CDR3: CASSSRTGLAFF
J: TRBJ1-3; size: -; D: -; V: TRBV28; DNA: TGTGCCAGCAGTTGGGGGGGACGGGGAAACACCATATATTTT; CDR3: CASSWGGRGNTIYF
J: TRBJ1-5; size: -; D: -; V: TRBV29-1; DNA: TGCAGCGTTGGCCGATTCGGTCAGCCCCAGCATTTT; CDR3: CSVGRFGQPQHF
J: TRBJ2-7; size: -; D: TRBD1; V: TRBV2; DNA: TGTGCCAGCAGTGGGGGACAGCTGACCTACGAGCAGTACTTC; CDR3: CASSGGQLTYEQYF
J: TRBJ2-1; size: -; D: -; V: TRBV6-4; DNA: TGTGCCAGCAGTGACTCTATCAATGAGCAGTTCTTC; CDR3: CASSDSINEQFF
J: TRBJ1-1; size: -; D: -; V: TRBV3-2; DNA: TGCGGACAGGGAGGAGCTTTCTTT; CDR3: CGQGGAFF
J: TRBJ2-7; size: -; D: -; V: TRBV7-9; DNA: TGTGCCAGCAGCTTAGCCTCGGGGTTCGAGCAGTACTTC; CDR3: CASSLASGFEQYF
J: TRBJ1-2; size: -; D: -; V: TRBV5-4; DNA: TGTGCCAGCAGCTTGGGCCGAAAGGGGAGCTATGGCTACACCTTC; CDR3: CASSLGRKGSYGYTF
J: TRBJ2-1; size: -; D: -; V: TRBV6-6; DNA: TGTGCCAGCAGCCACGGACCCCGAGGGGAATGGGAGCAGTTCTTC; CDR3: CASSHGPRGEWEQFF
J: TRBJ2-7; size: -; D: -; V: TRBV21-1; DNA: TGTGCCAGCACCCGCATTCCGGGTACCGAGTACGAGCAGTACTTC; CDR3: CASTRIPGTEYEQYF
J: TRBJ1-2; size: -; D: -; V: TRBV5-1; DNA: TGCGCCAGCAGGTCCGAAAACTATGGCTACACCTTC; CDR3: CASRSENYGYTF
J: TRBJ1-5; size: -; D: -; V: TRBV7-6; DNA: TGTGCCAGCAGCTTAGGGACAACGAGCAATCAGCCCCAGCATTTT; CDR3: CASSLGTTSNQPQHF
J: TRBJ1-3; size: -; D: -; V: TRBV28; DNA: TGTGCCAGCAGCCATGGCACAGCCTCTGGAAACACCATATATTTT; CDR3: CASSHGTASGNTIYF
J: TRBJ2-5; size: -; D: -; V: TRBV7-6; DNA: TGTGCCAGCAGCTTAGTAAGACTAGGAGAGACCCAGTACTTC; CDR3: CASSLVRLGETQYF
J: TRBJ1-1; size: -; D: -; V: TRBV5-1; DNA: TGCGCCAGCTCGCAGGACAGTAAGAGCAACACTGAAGCTTTCTTT; CDR3: CASSQDSKSNTEAFF
J: TRBJ1-3; size: -; D: -; V: TRBV30; DNA: TGTGCCTGGACTGCGGGACAAGGATCTGGAAACACCATATATTTT; CDR3: CAWTAGQGSGNTIYF
J: TRBJ1-2; size: -; D: TRBD1; V: TRBV19; DNA: TGTGCCAGTAGCCTGGGACAGGTTAAACAGCGGGGCTACACCTTC; CDR3: CASSLGQVKQRGYTF